Presented here are 17 T cell receptor beta chains from one specimen sequenced in a study of CD8 T cells in ankylosing spondylitis. TCRdb called the 5' RACE reads again in MiXCR, with one record for every CDR3 protein. Of around 300,000 distinct CDR3 sequences in the sample, about 15% were seen once. Sequencing was done on a sample of blood, either unsorted or a sorted T cell fraction (not recorded which). The source of these receptors is a male donor with ankylosing spondylitis or in good health (not recorded which).

The chain carries TRBV6-1 and TRBJ1-1; D perhaps matches TRBD1 (5 bases). Between the trimmed V and J ends, which lost 7 bases and 4 bases, there was a span of 16 bases. This CDR3 is built from 14 residues. From germline, CDR1 is MNHNS and CDR2 SASEGT. In nucleotides, the CDR3 is TGTGCCAGCACCCCGGATTTCGGGGGCACTGAAGCTTTCTTT. Amino acids: CASTPDFGGTEAFF.

This chain uses TRBV6-1 with TRBJ1-2; D gene ambiguous. The germline CDR1 and CDR2 sequences are MNHNS and SASEGT. The CDR3 is made up of 16 amino acids. V was shortened by 6 bases and J by 4 bases, with 21 bases between the two germline ends. CDR3 sequence reads: CASSQVLAVAGYGYTF. The DNA of the CDR3 is TGTGCCAGCAGCCAAGTATTGGCGGTGGCCGGCTATGGCTACACCTTC.

The chain uses TRBV7-9 and TRBJ2-3; 9 positions agree with TRBD1. J gave up 1 base and V 5 bases, and 4 bases lay outside the gene matches. This CDR3 is built from 15 residues. CDR1 is SEHNR and CDR2 is FQNEAQ in the germline V gene (reference sequence). This CDR3 reads CASSVQGAGTDTQYF. The CDR3 nucleotides are TGTGCCAGCAGCGTACAGGGGGCAGGCACAGATACGCAGTATTTT.

There are a few counts of this clonotype. The chain combines TRBV12-3 or TRBV12-4 with TRBJ2-1; TRBD2 aligns across 7 bases. The V segment lost 6 bases and the J segment 7 bases; nucleotides outside the gene matches: 15. The CDR3 length is 16 residues. CDR3 residues: CASRFRGLTNGNEQFF. The DNA of the CDR3 is TGTGCCAGCAGGTTTCGGGGACTAACCAACGGGAATGAGCAGTTCTTC.

This clonotype was seen a few times. The V gene is TRBV7-2, the J gene TRBJ1-1; unclear D gene. V was clipped by 4 bases and J by 10 bases, with 22 bases between them. The CDR3 spans 15 residues. Germline CDR1 and CDR2: SGHTA and FQGNSA. In DNA form, the CDR3 reads TGTGCCAGCAGCTCCATTACGGTGAAGGAGGGTGGAGCTTTCTTT. It is translated as CASSSITVKEGGAFF.

This clonotype was counted between two and nine times. V and J are TRBV6-5 and TRBJ2-7, with 7 positions matching TRBD2. Germline-derived CDR1 and CDR2 are MNHEY and SVGAGI. Germline trimming cut 2 bases from V and 2 bases from J; bases unmatched to any gene: 12. The CDR3 loop spans 17 amino acids. CDR3 protein: CASSYEVGGLRTYEQYF. The CDR3 DNA reads as TGTGCCAGCAGTTACGAGGTGGGGGGGTTACGTACCTACGAGCAGTACTTC.

This clonotype was counted ten times or more. The chain has TRBV5-1 and TRBJ2-1; a possible D gene is TRBD2 (6 bases). The ends were cut back, 4 bases at V and 4 bases at J, with 12 bases in the middle. This CDR3 is 14 amino acids long. CDR1 and CDR2 from the germline V gene are SGHRS and YFSETQ. The CDR3 sequence: CASSPGTFYNEQFF. In nucleotides, the CDR3 is TGCGCCAGCAGCCCAGGGACTTTTTACAATGAGCAGTTCTTC.

V gene TRBV30 combines with J gene TRBJ2-3, with 7 bases that match TRBD2. The CDR3 has 15 residues. Germline V lookup: CDR1 GTSNPN, CDR2 SVGIG (reference sequence). The ends lost 4 bases at V and 6 bases at J; junction bases unmatched: 13. Here the CDR3 reads CAWTFLGLGGDTQYF. Here the CDR3 DNA reads TGTGCCTGGACCTTCCTCGGACTCGGGGGGGATACGCAGTATTTT.

The J gene is TRBJ2-1, the V gene TRBV7-9, with 7 bases identical to TRBD2. CDR1 and CDR2 from the germline V gene are SEHNR and FQNEAQ (reference sequence). This CDR3 contains 16 residues. J lost 3 bases, V lost 5 bases, and 10 bases had no gene match. The CDR3 spells CASSPSGEGRYNEQFF. The CDR3 bases are TGTGCCAGCAGCCCAAGCGGGGAGGGCCGCTACAATGAGCAGTTCTTC.

The V call is TRBV29-1, the J call TRBJ2-7; perhaps TRBD1 as D (6 bases). Germline CDR1 is SQVTM and CDR2 is ANQGSEA. The length of the CDR3 is 11 residues. V was cut by 5 bases and J by 6 bases, with 11 bases left in between. CDR3 protein: CSVLGAPEQYF. CDR3 DNA: TGCAGCGTTTTGGGGGCGCCCGAGCAGTACTTC.

This clonotype occurred a few times. The chain has TRBV5-6 and TRBJ1-1; D possibly corresponds to TRBD1 (5 bases). With 1 base removed from V and 9 bases from J, the gap between germline ends came to 10 bases. Germline CDR1 SGHDT, CDR2 YYEEEE. This CDR3 contains 12 residues. For the CDR3, the DNA is TGTGCCAGCAGCTTGTTGGGGGGACAAGCTTTCTTT. This codes for CASSLLGGQAFF.

This clonotype showed up just a few times. The chain combines TRBV5-1 with TRBJ1-3; D perhaps matches TRBD1 (6 bases). The germline V gene has CDR1 SGHRS and CDR2 YFSETQ. The CDR3 sequence is 16 residues long. The germline V and J ends were trimmed by 0 bases and 0 bases, with 10 bases remaining between them. The CDR3 DNA reads as TGCGCCAGCAGCTTGGTCCAGGGGAGCTCTGGAAACACCATATATTTT. Translated: CASSLVQGSSGNTIYF.

V gene TRBV5-1 combines with J gene TRBJ2-4, with D tentatively TRBD2 (7 bases). The germline CDR1 and CDR2 sequences are SGHRS and YFSETQ. Between the trimmed V and J ends, which lost 0 bases and 2 bases, there was a span of 15 bases. The CDR3 covers 17 residues. The CDR3 protein is CASSLEGGRQPKNIQYF. Here the CDR3 DNA reads TGCGCCAGCAGCTTGGAGGGGGGGCGCCAGCCCAAAAACATTCAGTACTTC.

The V call is TRBV7-7, the J call TRBJ2-2; 9 bases are a match to TRBD1. CDR1 is SSHAT, CDR2 FNYEAQ, per germline (reference sequence). The CDR3 runs 15 residues. Losses at the gene ends were 5 bases for V and 6 bases for J; bases not matched to a gene: 7. DNA for the CDR3: TGTGCCAGCAGCCCACAGGGGGCAGGTGCCGGGGAGCTGTTTTTT. It encodes CASSPQGAGAGELFF.

The chain is built from TRBV7-9 and TRBJ2-7; a weak D match, TRBD1 (6 bases). There are 16 residues in the CDR3. The ends were cut back, 0 bases at V and 1 base at J, with 13 bases in the middle. Germline V gene lookup returns CDR1 SEHNR and CDR2 FQNEAQ (reference sequence). The CDR3 protein is CASSLALGQISYEQYF. CDR3 in DNA: TGTGCCAGCAGCTTAGCGCTAGGACAGATTTCCTACGAGCAGTACTTC.

This clonotype was detected ten times or more. The chain combines TRBV6-2 or TRBV6-3 with TRBJ1-5, with D hard to call. Trimming removed 7 bases at V and 2 bases at J, with 9 bases between. The germline V gene encodes CDR1 MNHEY and CDR2 SVGEGT. This CDR3 spans 13 amino acids. The CDR3 DNA follows: TGTGCCAGCAACCAGCTGGGCAATCAGCCCCAGCATTTT. This codes for CASNQLGNQPQHF.

Only a few counts were recorded for this clonotype. The chain recombines TRBV5-1 with TRBJ1-1, with 10 bases aligning to TRBD1. The V and J ends lost 3 bases and 1 base, in that order; junction bases with no gene match: 3. From germline, CDR1 is SGHRS and CDR2 YFSETQ. The CDR3 length is 15 residues. The CDR3 reads CASSYWTGGNTEAFF. The DNA of the CDR3 is TGCGCCAGCAGCTACTGGACAGGGGGGAACACTGAAGCTTTCTTT.